This T cell receptor beta chain originates from a study of blood T cells in healthy people across ages. Study in general: About one barcoded beta molecule per two T cells was captured by template switching.

The use of a sample-barcoded 5' primer and a J-beta primer mix characterized a second PCR of roughly 6 to 11 cycles. Template switching added a 12-random-nucleotide identifier to every cDNA molecule. Every sample gave at least 2.5 million paired-end reads containing CDR3. TCRdb redid the calling of the 5' RACE reads with MiXCR, one entry per CDR3 protein. The table includes roughly 800,000 distinct CDR3 sequences, 58% detected once. Sequencing was done on a sample of blood. This TCR came from a young man in good health.

CDR3 protein: CASSPSYEQFF. CDR3 coding DNA: TGTGCCAGCAGCCCGTCTTATGAGCAGTTCTTC. The rearrangement uses TRBV6-2 or TRBV6-3 and TRBJ2-1; no firm D call. The CDR3 consists of 11 residues. The germline V gene encodes CDR1 MNHEY and CDR2 SVGEGT. Trimming shortened V by 6 bases and J by 8 bases, and 8 bases separated the two germline ends.